These 10 T cell receptor beta chains were sequenced from one sample in a study of T cell repertoires in cytomegalovirus infection (dated by TCRdb to the late 2010s). Sequenced using an Illumina HiSeq 1500. TCRdb trimmed public reads at Q25 via fastp, called clones via MiXCR and kept in-frame beta chains. CDR3 protein sequences are deduplicated, and each keeps its most common genes and DNA. This sample lists 250,000 to 350,000 distinct CDR3 sequences; roughly 23% were detected once. The leading ten clones occupy roughly 13% of the sample. Input material: PBMCs. Receptor source: a human donor in good health (CMV status not recorded). Some clones in this sample may be carry-over from other donors' samples.

This clonotype occurred many times. The rearrangement links TRBV10-3 to TRBJ2-3; D is possibly TRBD2 (5 bases). CDR3 length: 16 amino acids. CDR1 and CDR2 from the germline V gene are ENHRY and SYGVKD. Trimming removed 5 bases from V and 4 bases from J, with 19 bases in between. CDR3 region: CAISLSAGAFADTQYF. For the CDR3, the DNA is TGTGCCATCAGTCTCTCGGCGGGCGCTTTCGCAGATACGCAGTATTTT.

This clonotype showed up just once. The chain links TRBV5-1 to TRBJ2-2; a possible D gene is TRBD1 (5 bases). V shed 4 bases and J shed 5 bases, with 15 bases lying between them. This CDR3 has 15 amino acids. The germline CDR1 and CDR2 sequences are SGHRS and YFSETQ. CDR3 amino acids: CASSGQGSKTGELFF. In DNA, the CDR3 is TGCGCCAGCAGCGGGCAGGGAAGCAAGACCGGGGAGCTGTTTTTT.

This clonotype has more than one count but fewer than ten. The chain recombines TRBV7-2 with TRBJ1-1, with a tentative D call TRBD1 (5 bases). CDR3 size: 15 residues. Trimming took off 0 bases at V and 8 bases at J, with 16 bases between the two ends. Germline V CDR1 and CDR2: SGHTA, FQGNSA. In DNA form, the CDR3 reads TGTGCCAGCAGCTTAGCTAGGGACCCTGGTGTGGAAGCTTTCTTT. This gives the protein CASSLARDPGVEAFF.

The V gene is TRBV4-3, the J gene TRBJ2-3; 7 bases fit TRBD2. Germline CDR1 reads LGHNA; CDR2 reads YSLEER. The V segment lost 2 bases and the J segment 2 bases; nucleotides outside the gene matches: 19. CDR3 length: 20 amino acids. CDR3 residues: CASSQQASGISHSYTDTQYF. Written as DNA, the CDR3 is TGCGCCAGCAGCCAACAAGCTAGCGGTATCTCCCATAGCTACACAGATACGCAGTATTTT.

The chain couples TRBV28 to TRBJ2-7; TRBD2 agrees at 12 bases. Germline V gives CDR1 MDHEN, CDR2 SYDVKM. This CDR3 spans 14 amino acids. The V and J ends lost 8 bases and 0 bases, in that order; junction bases with no gene match: 2. The chain's CDR3 is CASETSGSSYEQYF. In nucleotides, the CDR3 is TGTGCCAGCGAGACTAGCGGGAGCTCCTACGAGCAGTACTTC. Using reference TRBV28 and TRBJ2-7 for the parts outside the CDR3, the full variable domain is DVKVTQSSRYLVKRTGEKVFLECVQDMDHENMFWYRQDPGLGLRLIYFSYDVKMKEKGDIPEGYSVSREKKERFSLILESASTNQTSMYLCASETSGSSYEQYFGPGTRLTVT.

Turning to this clonotype: This may be a read error: a much more frequent sequence differs by one nucleotide. The genes are TRBV2 and TRBJ2-5, with D possibly TRBD2 on 5 matching bases. Germline V gene lookup returns CDR1 SNHLY and CDR2 FYNNEI. V lost 7 bases to trimming and J lost 0 bases, with 6 bases between them. The CDR3 loop spans 12 amino acids. CDR3 residues: CASNGNQETQYF. The CDR3 nucleotides are TGTGCCAGCAACGGGAACCAAGAGACCCAGTACTTC.

The table lists this clonotype with a few counts. The chain recombines TRBV27 with TRBJ2-1, with TRBD2 matching over 9 bases. This CDR3 comprises 13 residues. After removal of 8 bases from V and 9 bases from J, the junction contained 8 bases not matched to a gene. CDR1 and CDR2 (germline): MNHEY, SMNVEV (reference sequence). The CDR3 region is CASAGGPLSEQFF. Written as DNA, the CDR3 is TGTGCCAGCGCGGGGGGGCCTCTGAGTGAGCAGTTCTTC.

This clonotype was observed many times. The gene calls are TRBV7-2 and TRBJ2-3; D ambiguous. In germline, CDR1 is SGHTA, CDR2 FQGNSA. CDR3 length: 11 residues. The V gene lost 5 bases and the J gene lost 2 bases, with 2 bases spanning the gap. CDR3 loop: CASSITDTQYF. CDR3 in DNA: TGTGCCAGCAGCATCACAGATACGCAGTATTTT. The entire variable domain, with the rest obtained from reference TRBV7-2 and TRBJ2-3, is as follows: GAGVSQSPSNKVTEKGKDVELRCDPISGHTALYWYRQSLGQGLEFLIYFQGNSAPDKSGLPSDRFSAERTGGSVSTLTIQRTQQEDSAVYLCASSITDTQYFGPGTRLTVL.

The chain is built from TRBV6-2 or TRBV6-3 and TRBJ2-6; the D gene could be TRBD1 or TRBD2 (5 bases each). The V end was cut by 5 bases, the J end by 0 bases, with 14 bases between. The length of the CDR3 is 17 residues. Germline assignment: CDR1 MNHEY and CDR2 SVGEGT. DNA for the CDR3: TGTGCCAGCAGTCTCCGGGACGGGTACTCTGGGGCCAACGTCCTGACTTTC. Translating gives CASSLRDGYSGANVLTF.

This clonotype occurred a few times. The genes are TRBV2 and TRBJ1-1; D unresolved. V was trimmed by 4 bases and J by 3 bases, leaving 9 bases between them. CDR3 length: 13 residues. Germline V gives CDR1 SNHLY, CDR2 FYNNEI. The chain's CDR3 is CASSVGRDTEAFF. DNA of the CDR3: TGTGCCAGCAGTGTAGGGAGGGACACTGAAGCTTTCTTT.